The clone carrying this T cell receptor (beta chain) has only a few counts. The antigen is unknown. Absent ophthalmopathy progression within 18 months defined stable Graves' hyperthyroidism. From RNA transcripts, TCR beta CDR3 regions were amplified. The TCR CDR3 first-round RT-PCR relied on the HTBI primer set. TCRdb re-derived calls from the multiplex PCR reads in MiXCR, one entry per CDR3 protein. This table holds hundreds of thousands of distinct CDR3 sequences, roughly 15% found once. The data are from a study of T cells in Graves' hyperthyroidism and ophthalmopathy. Study-level findings and limits: The model foresaw ophthalmopathy a median 6.5 months prior to onset. Also found in blood were most expanded thyroid clonotypes above 0.001.

The CDR3 is 15 residues long. Trimming cost V 0 bases and J 5 bases; bases outside gene matches: 1. CDR1 and CDR2 (germline): GTSNPN, SVGIG (reference sequence). The chain recombines TRBV30 with TRBJ2-1, with 13 bases aligning to TRBD2. This clonotype originated in a woman aged 18-29 years with Graves' hyperthyroidism. The source material was blood. CDR3: CAWSVLAGGHNEQFF. The CDR3 nucleotides are TGTGCCTGGAGTGTACTAGCGGGAGGGCACAATGAGCAGTTCTTC.